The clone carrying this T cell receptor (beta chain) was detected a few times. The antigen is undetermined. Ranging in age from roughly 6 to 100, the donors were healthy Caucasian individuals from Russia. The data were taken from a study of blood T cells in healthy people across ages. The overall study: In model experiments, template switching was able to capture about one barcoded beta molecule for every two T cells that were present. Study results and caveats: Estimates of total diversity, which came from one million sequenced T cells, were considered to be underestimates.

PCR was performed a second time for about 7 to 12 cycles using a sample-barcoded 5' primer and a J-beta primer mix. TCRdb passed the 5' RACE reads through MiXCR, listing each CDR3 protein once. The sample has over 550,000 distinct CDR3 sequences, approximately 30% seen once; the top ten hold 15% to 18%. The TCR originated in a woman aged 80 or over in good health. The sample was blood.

CDR3 coding DNA: TGTGCCAGCAGCCTCGGGGTAAACAGGGCAACGAACACTGAAGCTTTCTTT. Residues: CASSLGVNRATNTEAFF. The V gene is TRBV3-1, the J gene TRBJ1-1, with D tentatively TRBD1 (6 bases). Trimming took 4 bases from V and 1 from J, leaving 19 bases between them. The CDR3 has 17 residues. Germline values: CDR1 LGHDT, CDR2 YNNKEL (reference sequence).